This T cell receptor beta chain was captured by sequencing in a study of cytomegalovirus exposure and HLA in healthy donors. Worth noting for this clone: What it recognizes is unknown.

PCR amplification relied on 60 Vbeta primers (plus 13 Jbeta primers). Some clones are missing from TCRdb's copy, which holds only in-frame ones; the method was immunoSEQ multiplex PCR. The sample lists some 77,000 clones; 75% to 85% were seen once. Per the germline V gene, CDR1 is SGHDN and CDR2 is FVKESK. V was trimmed by 0 bases and J by 5 bases, leaving 7 bases between them. The CDR3 covers 13 residues. The study, taken as a whole, reports: Cytomegalovirus-associated TCR beta chains were listed, numbering roughly 150.

Sequences were obtained from PBMCs. The J gene is TRBJ1-1, the V gene TRBV14, with D perhaps matching TRBD1 (5 bases). This clonotype was obtained from a man aged 50 or older in good health and CMV-seropositive. CDR3 sequence: CASSQERGTEAFF. The CDR3 DNA reads as TGTGCCAGCAGCCAAGAAAGGGGAACTGAAGCTTTCTTT.